The 30 T cell receptor beta chains below all came from one sample that was sequenced in a study of T-cell reconstitution after alpha-beta-depleted transplantation in children. TCRbeta library construction was performed incorporating unique molecular identifiers. MiXCR, run by TCRdb on the PCR reads, gives a single entry per CDR3 protein. The sample lists around 450,000 distinct CDR3 sequences; over 9.5% were seen once. Specimen: PBMCs, collected before TCRalphabeta/CD19-depleted stem cell transplant. All receptors derive from a child aged 2 to 10 with inherited bone marrow failure, due to receive a stem cell transplant.

At least ten counts were recorded for this clonotype. The chain couples TRBV12-3 or TRBV12-4 to TRBJ1-5; no reliable D call. Trimming pared 3 bases from V and 2 bases from J, leaving 14 bases between. The CDR3 runs 16 residues. CDR3 region: CASSFSGIKGNQPQHF. The CDR3 DNA reads as TGTGCCAGCAGTTTCTCGGGGATTAAGGGCAATCAGCCCCAGCATTTT.

This clonotype has ten or more counts. The CDR3, as DNA: TGCAGTGCTGGGGACAGGTCCAATCAGCCCCAGCATTTT. Translating it yields CSAGDRSNQPQHF. The chain uses TRBV20-1 and TRBJ1-5; 8 nucleotides match TRBD1. V dropped 5 bases and J dropped 3; count of bases not matched to a gene: 3. This CDR3 is built from 13 residues. Germline loops: CDR1 DFQATT, CDR2 SNEGSKA (reference sequence).

The sample holds a few counts of this clonotype. The V and J genes are TRBV30 and TRBJ2-1; 9 bases fit TRBD2. The V and J ends lost 3 bases and 6 bases, in that order; junction bases with no gene match: 6. Germline assignment: CDR1 GTSNPN and CDR2 SVGIG (reference sequence). There are 14 residues in the CDR3. CDR3 sequence reads: CAWRLSGSRNEQFF. In DNA, the CDR3 is TGTGCCTGGAGGCTTAGCGGGAGTCGCAATGAGCAGTTCTTC.

This sequence joins TRBV7-2 and TRBJ2-2, with unresolved D. The CDR3 sequence is 13 residues long. Germline V gene data show CDR1 as SGHTA and CDR2 as FQGNSA. Trimming took off 2 bases at V and 4 bases at J, with 5 bases between the two ends. CDR3 protein: CASSLTFTGELFF. The CDR3 nucleotides are TGTGCCAGCAGCTTAACGTTCACCGGGGAGCTGTTTTTT.

This clonotype came up many times. The gene calls are TRBV20-1 and TRBJ1-1; D unclear. This CDR3 comprises 12 residues. Looked up from germline, CDR1 is DFQATT and CDR2 is SNEGSKA (reference sequence). Trimming left V 4 bases short and J 1 base short, with 7 bases between. CDR3 bases: TGCAGTGCTACCCACCCGAACACTGAAGCTTTCTTT. Its protein is CSATHPNTEAFF.

This clonotype has a count of ten or more. The V call is TRBV9, the J call TRBJ2-1; 8 bases map to TRBD1. Germline CDR1 SGDLS, CDR2 YYNGEE. V was clipped by 0 bases and J by 4 bases; unmatched bases: 6. The CDR3 has 16 residues. The DNA of the CDR3 is TGTGCCAGCAGCGTAGGCGGGACAGGTGCTTACAATGAGCAGTTCTTC. This encodes CASSVGGTGAYNEQFF.

This clonotype was recorded a few times. The rearrangement joins TRBV12-3 or TRBV12-4 to TRBJ2-5; D possibly matches TRBD1 or TRBD2 (5 bases each). Trimming left V 2 bases short and J 1 base short, with 8 bases between. The CDR3 spans 14 residues. CDR3 sequence reads: CASSLWGFQETQYF. In DNA, the CDR3 is TGTGCCAGCAGTTTATGGGGGTTCCAAGAGACCCAGTACTTC.

This clonotype appeared a few times. The CDR3 loop is CASSPWEETQYF. The CDR3 DNA follows: TGTGCCAGCTCACCGTGGGAGGAGACCCAGTACTTC. The chain combines TRBV18 with TRBJ2-5; TRBD2 is a possible D gene (5 bases). The V gene's germline CDR1 is KGHSH and CDR2 LQKENI. The ends were cut back, 3 bases at V and 5 bases at J, with 7 bases in the middle. This CDR3 is built from 12 residues.

Remarks on this clonotype: This clone may be a read error of a much larger clone one base away. The chain recombines TRBV7-2 with TRBJ2-1; D possibly corresponds to TRBD2 (6 bases). This CDR3 has 14 residues. CDR1 and CDR2 from the germline V gene are SGHTA and FQGNSA. Trimming stripped 9 bases from V and 7 bases from J, with 19 bases between. CDR3: CASQRDWHSNEQFF. Written as DNA, the CDR3 is TGTGCCAGTCAACGGGACTGGCACAGTAATGAGCAGTTCTTC.

This clonotype was recorded at least ten times. This chain uses TRBV7-9 with TRBJ2-7; D is undetermined. Trimming shortened V by 6 bases and J by 1 base, and 10 bases separated the two germline ends. Germline-derived CDR1 and CDR2 are SEHNR and FQNEAQ (reference sequence). The CDR3 covers 13 residues. The CDR3 DNA follows: TGTGCCAGCAGGACGACTGCGTCCTACGAGCAGTACTTC. Amino acids: CASRTTASYEQYF.

A few counts support this clonotype. V and J are TRBV30 and TRBJ2-1; 7 bases map to TRBD2. Per the germline V gene, CDR1 is GTSNPN and CDR2 is SVGIG (reference sequence). Unmatched junction bases numbered 11, after V lost 3 bases and J lost 0 bases. The CDR3 extends over 17 amino acids. CDR3 amino acids: CAWSGYLREASYNEQFF. CDR3 in DNA: TGTGCCTGGAGCGGGTATCTTCGGGAGGCCTCCTACAATGAGCAGTTCTTC.

This clonotype was counted only a few times. The V call is TRBV7-9, the J call TRBJ2-1; TRBD2 aligns across 8 bases. This CDR3 has 17 amino acids. With V trimmed by 2 bases and J by 2 bases, 8 bases remained unmatched. Germline V CDR1 and CDR2: SEHNR, FQNEAQ (reference sequence). CDR3 loop: CASSLWPGRAAYNEQFF. The CDR3 nucleotides are TGTGCCAGCAGCTTATGGCCCGGGAGGGCCGCCTACAATGAGCAGTTCTTC.

This clonotype was picked up a small number of times. The chain has TRBV12-3 or TRBV12-4 and TRBJ1-4, with 10 bases matching TRBD1. This CDR3 has 17 amino acids. Trimming removed 8 bases from V and 0 bases from J; junction bases left unmatched: 9. The CDR3 loop is CASSAGTGVATNEKLFF. CDR3 in DNA: TGTGCCAGCTCCGCCGGGACAGGGGTTGCAACTAATGAAAAACTGTTTTTT.

The table lists this clonotype with many counts. J is TRBJ1-2 and V is TRBV12-3 or TRBV12-4; D remains ambiguous. The CDR3 runs 11 residues. Trimming took off 8 bases at V and 12 bases at J, with 16 bases between the two ends. The CDR3 DNA reads as TGTGCCAGCGGAATACGGTTTTTGCACACCTTC. The encoded protein is CASGIRFLHTF.

In its sample, this clonotype was seen many times. The chain uses TRBV27 and TRBJ2-7; D gene ambiguous. This CDR3 is built from 11 residues. Trimming stripped 6 bases from V and 5 bases from J, with 8 bases between. The germline gives CDR1 MNHEY, CDR2 SMNVEV (reference sequence). As DNA, the CDR3 is TGTGCCAGCAGCTTAGGAGACGAGCAGTACTTC. Amino acid sequence: CASSLGDEQYF.

This clonotype was detected ten times or more. V gene TRBV7-9 combines with J gene TRBJ1-2; TRBD1 matches at 7 bases. The CDR3 sequence is 14 residues long. Trimming at V came to 5 bases and at J to 4 bases, leaving 7 bases not matched to a gene. From germline, CDR1 is SEHNR and CDR2 FQNEAQ (reference sequence). The CDR3 DNA follows: TGTGCCAGCAGCCCACAGACAGGGAGCTATGGCTACACCTTC. Translated: CASSPQTGSYGYTF.

The table lists this clonotype with many counts. The chain uses TRBV5-5 and TRBJ2-7; TRBD2 aligns across 7 bases. The trim removed 2 bases at V and 3 bases at J, leaving 8 bases unmatched. This CDR3 is 15 amino acids long. Germline-derived CDR1 and CDR2 are SGHKS and YYEKEE (reference sequence). The DNA for the CDR3 is TGTGCCAGCAGCTTCATTCAGCGGGGCCGCTACGAGCAGTACTTC. Its protein product is CASSFIQRGRYEQYF.

The V gene is TRBV28, the J gene TRBJ2-7; 8 nucleotides align to TRBD1. V dropped 2 bases and J dropped 5; count of bases not matched to a gene: 8. Germline V CDR1 and CDR2: MDHEN, SYDVKM. The CDR3 loop spans 15 amino acids. The CDR3 here is CASSLTGQGANEQYF. Here the CDR3 DNA reads TGTGCCAGCAGTTTAACTGGGCAGGGGGCTAACGAGCAGTACTTC.

A few counts support this clonotype. The rearrangement joins TRBV3-1 to TRBJ1-3; the D gene is possibly TRBD1 (6 bases). The CDR3 has 19 residues. Looked up from germline, CDR1 is LGHDT and CDR2 is YNNKEL (reference sequence). V was trimmed by 0 bases and J by 0 bases, leaving 18 bases between them. CDR3 residues: CASSQDIPEDSYSGNTIYF. The DNA for the CDR3 is TGTGCCAGCAGCCAAGATATCCCGGAGGACAGCTACTCTGGAAACACCATATATTTT.

V is TRBV10-3 and J is TRBJ2-3; 8 bases are shared with TRBD2. The V gene end was trimmed by 11 bases and the J gene end by 1 base; junction bases not matched to a gene: 14. The germline V gene encodes CDR1 ENHRY and CDR2 SYGVKD. This CDR3 region has 16 residues. This CDR3 reads CAHGHSGNAGTDTQYF. The CDR3 DNA follows: TGTGCCCACGGTCATAGCGGGAACGCGGGCACAGATACGCAGTATTTT.

At least ten counts were recorded for this clonotype. The chain couples TRBV18 to TRBJ2-5; a weak D match, TRBD2 (6 bases). Trimming took off 1 base at V and 4 bases at J, with 13 bases between the two ends. The CDR3 totals 15 residues. CDR1 and CDR2 from the germline V gene are KGHSH and LQKENI. CDR3 DNA sequence: TGTGCCAGCTCACCACAAGCGGGTGAACGAGAGACCCAGTACTTC. This encodes CASSPQAGERETQYF.

The J gene is TRBJ1-3, the V gene TRBV5-1; D is unclear. The CDR3 sequence is 14 residues long. The germline V gene encodes CDR1 SGHRS and CDR2 YFSETQ. V shed 4 bases and J shed 9 bases, with 17 bases lying between them. In nucleotides, the CDR3 is TGCGCCAGCAGCGGGCAGGTTGGGAGCGGCACCATATATTTT. It translates to CASSGQVGSGTIYF.

This clonotype has ten or more counts. The rearrangement links TRBV4-1 to TRBJ2-4, with D possibly being TRBD1 (5 bases). Trimming took off 5 bases at V and 8 bases at J, with 19 bases between the two ends. Germline V CDR1 and CDR2: MGHRA, YSYEKL. The CDR3 spans 15 residues. The CDR3 here is CASSSLQGGGDIQYF. Written as DNA, the CDR3 is TGCGCCAGCAGCTCCCTGCAGGGCGGCGGTGACATTCAGTACTTC.

The CDR3 DNA reads as TGTGCCAGCAGTTTATCGGTAGTGGCTTTCTTT. This sequence encodes CASSLSVVAFF. The V call is TRBV28, the J call TRBJ1-1; D ambiguous. V dropped 1 base and J dropped 11 bases, with 8 bases sitting between them. The CDR3 has 11 amino acids. Per the germline V gene, CDR1 is MDHEN and CDR2 is SYDVKM.

This clonotype appeared many times. The V gene is TRBV29-1, the J gene TRBJ2-2; D is ambiguous. V gave up 4 bases and J gave up 5 bases, with 11 bases separating them. The germline V gene has CDR1 SQVTM and CDR2 ANQGSEA. This CDR3 has 13 residues. The CDR3 spells CSVGLVGTGELFF. DNA of the CDR3: TGCAGCGTTGGGCTAGTAGGGACCGGGGAGCTGTTTTTT.

The chain carries TRBV6-5 and TRBJ1-5; 7 bases map to TRBD1. Losses at the gene ends were 2 bases for V and 4 bases for J; bases not matched to a gene: 5. Germline lookup yields CDR1 MNHEY and CDR2 SVGAGI. This CDR3 spans 15 amino acids. The CDR3: CASSYTYRGNQPQHF. DNA of the CDR3: TGTGCCAGCAGTTACACATACAGGGGAAATCAGCCCCAGCATTTT.

This clonotype was counted many times. This chain joins TRBV12-3 or TRBV12-4 and TRBJ2-1; 11 positions match TRBD2. Trimming removed 7 bases from V and 7 bases from J; junction bases left unmatched: 9. This CDR3 has 15 residues. CDR3 region: CASISALAGDNEQFF. The CDR3, as DNA: TGTGCCAGCATCTCGGCACTAGCGGGGGATAATGAGCAGTTCTTC.

At least ten counts were recorded for this clonotype. The chain carries TRBV20-1 and TRBJ2-5; D is unclear. CDR1 is DFQATT, CDR2 SNEGSKA, per germline (reference sequence). This CDR3 comprises 14 residues. V lost 4 bases, J lost 3 bases, and 15 bases lay in between. Here the CDR3 reads CSAIPDFEKETQYF. In nucleotides, the CDR3 is TGCAGTGCTATCCCAGATTTCGAGAAAGAGACCCAGTACTTC.

This clonotype has at least ten counts. The gene calls are TRBV20-1 and TRBJ2-7; unclear D gene. The CDR3 runs to 15 residues. V dropped 6 bases and J dropped 0 bases, with 18 bases sitting between them. Germline V lookup: CDR1 DFQATT, CDR2 SNEGSKA (reference sequence). Written as DNA, the CDR3 is TGCAGTGCCAAACCCCTCGGGCGCACCTCCTACGAGCAGTACTTC. Translated, it gives CSAKPLGRTSYEQYF.

This clonotype was seen ten or more times. The chain uses TRBV27 and TRBJ2-5; 8 nucleotides align to TRBD1. The CDR3 covers 15 residues. The germline V gene encodes CDR1 MNHEY and CDR2 SMNVEV (reference sequence). The V segment lost 3 bases and the J segment 4 bases; nucleotides outside the gene matches: 7. CDR3: CASSFSQGASETQYF. Here the CDR3 DNA reads TGTGCCAGCAGTTTCTCCCAGGGGGCTTCAGAGACCCAGTACTTC.